A selection of T cell receptor beta chains follows, all from one sample in a study of T-cell reconstitution after alpha-beta-depleted transplantation in children. TCRdb re-analysed the PCR reads in MiXCR, keeping a single row per CDR3 protein. The profile shows roughly 300,000 distinct CDR3 sequences, around 9.6% of them singletons. Sequences were derived from PBMCs from the stem cell graft donor, sampled from the stem cell graft. All receptors derive from a human donor who donated a stem cell graft to a child with SCID. The CDR3 runs from the conserved cysteine through the conserved F or W. The D gene is left open where the match is weak. Rows give clone size only sometimes, using once, few, many, or a class for an expanded clone.

abundance | d_gene | j_gene | v_gene | CDR3nt | CDR3aa
few | TRBD1 | TRBJ1-1 | TRBV11-2 | TGTGCCAGCAGCCCTACAGGGGCCGGGGAAGCTTTCTTT | CASSPTGAGEAFF
- | - | TRBJ1-1 | TRBV28 | TGTGCCAGCAGCCACGGGACGTTCGGTAGATTTGGCACTGAAGCTTTCTTT | CASSHGTFGRFGTEAFF
few | TRBD1 | TRBJ2-7 | TRBV27 | TGTGCCAGCCGCCTGGGACAGAAATCGTCCTACGAGCAGTACTTC | CASRLGQKSSYEQYF
many | - | TRBJ2-7 | TRBV15 | TGTGCCACCAGCCAGGACCGTTCGGAGGTAGGCGAGCAGTACTTC | CATSQDRSEVGEQYF
- | TRBD2 | TRBJ2-1 | TRBV7-2 | TGTGCCAGCAGCTTAGTGGGACTACACAATGAGCAGTTCTTC | CASSLVGLHNEQFF
- | TRBD1 | TRBJ1-2 | TRBV2 | TGTGCCAGCAGTCCTACAGGGGGCGGCTATGGCTACACCTTC | CASSPTGGGYGYTF
few | - | TRBJ2-7 | TRBV12-3/TRBV12-4 | TGTGCCAGCAGTGCAAGCGGCCTAAGCTCCTACGAGCAGTACTTC | CASSASGLSSYEQYF
- | - | TRBJ2-6 | TRBV9 | TGTGCCAGCAGCGTAGGACGAGGGGACTTGGGGGCCAACGTCCTGACTTTC | CASSVGRGDLGANVLTF
few | TRBD2 | TRBJ2-3 | TRBV12-3/TRBV12-4 | TGTGCCAGCAGTTTACGTAGCGGGGGGGTAAGCACAGATACGCAGTATTTT | CASSLRSGGVSTDTQYF
- | - | TRBJ2-5 | TRBV3-1 | TGTGCCAGCAGCCAAGCCGATACTCGGGTCCAAGAGACCCAGTACTTC | CASSQADTRVQETQYF
few | - | TRBJ2-5 | TRBV20-1 | TGCAGTGCTGGTCTCCTGTCAGGGGTTTTTCAAGAGACCCAGTACTTC | CSAGLLSGVFQETQYF
many | - | TRBJ2-5 | TRBV27 | TGTGCCAGCAGTGGGTTAAGAGAGACCCAGTACTTC | CASSGLRETQYF
many | TRBD2 | TRBJ2-1 | TRBV12-3/TRBV12-4 | TGTGCCAGCAGCCCCGGGACTAGCGCTCACAAACACAATGAGCAGTTCTTC | CASSPGTSAHKHNEQFF
- | - | TRBJ2-7 | TRBV29-1 | TGCAGCGTTGTTTCGGGGTTGGCCTACGAGCAGTACTTC | CSVVSGLAYEQYF
- | TRBD2 | TRBJ2-3 | TRBV4-2 | TGTGCCAGCAGCCAAGATCGGGGTAGCGGGGGGGAAGATACGCAGTATTTT | CASSQDRGSGGEDTQYF